This T cell receptor (beta chain) is from a study of T cell repertoires in cytomegalovirus infection. A word on this clonotype: What it binds is unknown.

Study outcomes and limitations: HLA-C-restricted TCR beta clonotypes specific for CMV led the ex vivo response.

MiXCR, applied by TCRdb to the reads, yields one record per CDR3 protein. Among around 300,000 distinct CDR3 sequences, 20% to 25% were seen once, and the ten largest hold about an eighth. CDR1 and CDR2 from the germline V gene are MNHEY and SMNVEV (reference sequence). Deletions cut 5 bases from V and 2 bases from J, with 10 bases between. This CDR3 is 13 amino acids long. This rearrangement joins TRBV27 to TRBJ2-7; D ambiguous. Sequencing was performed on cultured PBMCs, taken from culture after CMV antigen stimulation. The source is a human donor in good health (CMV status not recorded). Some clones in this sample may be carry-over from other donors' samples. The CDR3, as DNA: TGTGCCAGCAGTCCCCAGCAGACCTACGAGCAGTACTTC. Its protein is CASSPQQTYEQYF.